This is a list of T cell receptor beta chains from one sample in a study of blood T cells in healthy people across ages. TCRdb reprocessed the 5' RACE reads with MiXCR, giving one entry per CDR3 protein. The sample has hundreds of thousands of distinct CDR3 sequences, 58% seen once; the top ten hold roughly 20%. Sequenced input: blood. The receptors were gathered from a young man in good health. The CDR3 runs from the conserved cysteine through the conserved F or W. The D gene is left open where the match is weak. A clone size is listed for some rows: how often the clone was seen (once, few, many), or a class if it is expanded.

v_gene: TRBV20-1
abundance: NA
j_gene: TRBJ2-7
d_gene: TRBD2
CDR3nt: TGCAGTGCTAGATCTAGCGGGAGCATCTCCTACGAGCAGTACTTC
CDR3aa: CSARSSGSISYEQYF

v_gene: TRBV20-1
abundance: NA
j_gene: TRBJ1-2
d_gene: TRBD1
CDR3nt: TGCAGTGCTAGAGGGGGGACAGGGGCAGAATCTGGTGGCTACACCTTC
CDR3aa: CSARGGTGAESGGYTF

v_gene: TRBV7-9
abundance: NA
j_gene: TRBJ1-3
d_gene: NA
CDR3nt: TGTGCCAGCAGCTCGGAGACAACTGGAAACACCATATATTTT
CDR3aa: CASSSETTGNTIYF

v_gene: TRBV11-2
abundance: NA
j_gene: TRBJ2-7
d_gene: NA
CDR3nt: TGTGCCAGCAGCCCGCAGCCGGTTCAGGGGTACGAGCAGTACTTC
CDR3aa: CASSPQPVQGYEQYF

v_gene: TRBV28
abundance: NA
j_gene: TRBJ1-1
d_gene: NA
CDR3nt: TGTGCCAGCACCTCTCATCGGGTGAACACTGAAGCTTTCTTT
CDR3aa: CASTSHRVNTEAFF

v_gene: TRBV10-3
abundance: few
j_gene: TRBJ2-5
d_gene: NA
CDR3nt: TGTGCCATCAGAGCGCCGGGCGCTGGAGAGACCCAGTACTTC
CDR3aa: CAIRAPGAGETQYF

v_gene: TRBV7-9
abundance: NA
j_gene: TRBJ2-7
d_gene: NA
CDR3nt: TGTGCCAGCAGCCTACTAAAGGACGGGTCCTACGAGCAGTACTTC
CDR3aa: CASSLLKDGSYEQYF

v_gene: TRBV7-2
abundance: NA
j_gene: TRBJ2-7
d_gene: NA
CDR3nt: TGTGCCAGCAGCTTAGGACGGGACATCTCCTACGAGCAGTACTTC
CDR3aa: CASSLGRDISYEQYF

v_gene: TRBV12-3/TRBV12-4
abundance: few
j_gene: TRBJ2-7
d_gene: NA
CDR3nt: TGTGCCAGCAGTTTGGACTCCCCACACTACGAGCAGTACTTC
CDR3aa: CASSLDSPHYEQYF

v_gene: TRBV4-3
abundance: NA
j_gene: TRBJ2-4
d_gene: TRBD2
CDR3nt: TGCGCCAGCAGCCAAGGAGGTACGGGGGGGATTCAGTACTTC
CDR3aa: CASSQGGTGGIQYF

v_gene: TRBV3-1
abundance: few
j_gene: TRBJ2-5
d_gene: TRBD2
CDR3nt: TGTGCCAGCAGCCAAGATTCTGCTAGCGGGCAAGAGACCCAGTACTTC
CDR3aa: CASSQDSASGQETQYF

v_gene: TRBV9
abundance: NA
j_gene: TRBJ2-7
d_gene: TRBD2
CDR3nt: TGTGCCAGCAGCGTCGGACTAGGCTCCTACGAGCAGTACTTC
CDR3aa: CASSVGLGSYEQYF

v_gene: TRBV6-1
abundance: NA
j_gene: TRBJ2-7
d_gene: TRBD1
CDR3nt: TGTGCCAGCAGTCCCGGGACAGACGCTTACCAGCAGTACTTC
CDR3aa: CASSPGTDAYQQYF

v_gene: TRBV24-1
abundance: NA
j_gene: TRBJ2-1
d_gene: NA
CDR3nt: TGTGCCACCGGGGGTTGGAATGAGCAGTTCTTC
CDR3aa: CATGGWNEQFF

v_gene: TRBV6-6
abundance: NA
j_gene: TRBJ1-2
d_gene: NA
CDR3nt: TGTGCCAGCGCCCGGGGGCGGCCTTTGAGTGGCTACACCTTC
CDR3aa: CASARGRPLSGYTF

v_gene: TRBV18
abundance: NA
j_gene: TRBJ2-7
d_gene: TRBD2
CDR3nt: TGTGCCAGCTCACCGGTAGCGGGAACCCAGGCAGGATACGAGCAGTACTTC
CDR3aa: CASSPVAGTQAGYEQYF

v_gene: TRBV6-6
abundance: NA
j_gene: TRBJ2-7
d_gene: NA
CDR3nt: TGTGCCAGTCGTGGGACGGACAGCTCCTACGAGCAGTACTTC
CDR3aa: CASRGTDSSYEQYF

v_gene: TRBV7-9
abundance: NA
j_gene: TRBJ2-4
d_gene: NA
CDR3nt: TGTGCCAGCAGCTTAGGGGGACCAGACGCCATTCAGTACTTC
CDR3aa: CASSLGGPDAIQYF

v_gene: TRBV7-9
abundance: NA
j_gene: TRBJ1-4
d_gene: NA
CDR3nt: TGTGCCAGCAGCTTAGGAGGGGTTTATGAAAAACTGTTTTTT
CDR3aa: CASSLGGVYEKLFF

v_gene: TRBV3-1
abundance: NA
j_gene: TRBJ2-1
d_gene: TRBD1
CDR3nt: TGTGCCAGCAGAAGTAATTACAGGGGAGCCTACAATGAGCAGTTCTTC
CDR3aa: CASRSNYRGAYNEQFF

v_gene: TRBV20-1
abundance: NA
j_gene: TRBJ2-1
d_gene: NA
CDR3nt: TGCAGTGCCGGCGACGATTCAGTTTCCAATGAGCAGTTCTTC
CDR3aa: CSAGDDSVSNEQFF

v_gene: TRBV5-1
abundance: once
j_gene: TRBJ2-3
d_gene: NA
CDR3nt: TGCGCCAGCAGAATTGGTGCGGATACGCAGTATTTT
CDR3aa: CASRIGADTQYF

v_gene: TRBV20-1
abundance: few
j_gene: TRBJ2-7
d_gene: NA
CDR3nt: TGCAGTGCTAGAAAAACGGGGTCCTACGAGCAGTACTTC
CDR3aa: CSARKTGSYEQYF